This T cell receptor (beta chain) was profiled in a study of human T cells and chemical hapten exposure. Study details: A patient group, mainly female, showed alopecia areata, totalis or universalis.

The sample's time point: patch test 1, 2 weeks after DPC sensitization. Sample treatment: therapeutic diphenylcyclopropenone sensitization with weekly scalp DPC. TCRdb re-called the RACE reads with MiXCR, one entry per CDR3 protein. The sample carries tens of thousands of distinct CDR3 sequences, around a third recorded once. The CDR3 covers 15 residues. The trim removed 0 bases at V and 8 bases at J, leaving 6 bases unmatched. CDR1 and CDR2 from the germline V gene are LNHNV and YYDKDF (reference sequence). The chain joins TRBV15 to TRBJ2-1; 8 nucleotides align to TRBD2. The receptor was isolated from a man in his forties with alopecia areata. Some clones in this sample may be carry-over from other donors' samples. Sequencing used whole blood, obtained in connection with sensitization to the hapten diphenylcyclopropenone (DPC). In DNA, the CDR3 is TGTGCCACCAGCAGAGATCCAGCGGGAGCCGATGAGCAGTTCTTC. The encoded protein is CATSRDPAGADEQFF.